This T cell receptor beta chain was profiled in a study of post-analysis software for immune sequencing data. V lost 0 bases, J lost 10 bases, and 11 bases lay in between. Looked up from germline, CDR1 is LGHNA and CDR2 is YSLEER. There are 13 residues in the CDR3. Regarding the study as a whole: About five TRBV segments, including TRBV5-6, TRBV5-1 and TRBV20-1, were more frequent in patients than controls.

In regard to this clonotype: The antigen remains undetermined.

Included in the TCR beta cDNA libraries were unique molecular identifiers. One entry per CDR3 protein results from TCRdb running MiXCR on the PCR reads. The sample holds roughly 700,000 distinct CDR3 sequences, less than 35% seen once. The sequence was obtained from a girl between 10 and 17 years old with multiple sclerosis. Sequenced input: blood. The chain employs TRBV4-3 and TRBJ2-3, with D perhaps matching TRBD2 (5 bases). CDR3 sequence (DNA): TGCGCCAGCAGCCAAGAAGTCCGGGGTTCGCAGTATTTT. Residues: CASSQEVRGSQYF.